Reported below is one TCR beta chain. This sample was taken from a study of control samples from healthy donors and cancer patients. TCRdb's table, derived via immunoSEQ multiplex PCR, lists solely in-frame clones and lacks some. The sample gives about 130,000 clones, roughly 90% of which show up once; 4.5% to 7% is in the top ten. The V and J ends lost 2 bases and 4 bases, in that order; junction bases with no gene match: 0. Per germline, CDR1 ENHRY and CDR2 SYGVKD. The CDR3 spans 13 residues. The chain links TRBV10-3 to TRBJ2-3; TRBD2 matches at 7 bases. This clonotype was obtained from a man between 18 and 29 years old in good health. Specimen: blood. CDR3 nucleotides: TGTGCCATCAGTGAGGGGGGGGCAGATACGCAGTATTTT. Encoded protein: CAISEGGADTQYF.